The 32 T cell receptor beta chains below all came from one sample that was sequenced in a study of blood T cell repertoires in COVID-19. Method: immunoSEQ multiplex PCR; TCRdb's copy keeps in-frame clones and lacks some. Of approximately 300,000 clones detected, around 86% appear once; the ten largest clones hold 1%. Material for sequencing was peripheral blood. These receptors were collected from a man between 50 and 59 years old with active or convalescent COVID-19.

A note on this clone: Other nucleotide sequences in the sample specify the same CDR3. V usage is TRBV28 and J usage is TRBJ1-4, with D possibly TRBD1 on 6 matching bases. Deletions cut 2 bases from V and 0 bases from J, with 7 bases between. The CDR3 covers 15 residues. Germline CDR1 MDHEN, CDR2 SYDVKM. CDR3: CASSLAGATNEKLFF. For the CDR3, the DNA is TGTGCCAGCAGTTTAGCAGGGGCAACTAATGAAAAACTGTTTTTT.

The chain combines TRBV20-1 with TRBJ1-2; TRBD1 matches 9 bases. V shed 3 bases, J shed 5 bases, and the junction held 10 bases outside the gene matches. This CDR3 region has 15 residues. The V gene's germline CDR1 is DFQATT and CDR2 SNEGSKA (reference sequence). CDR3 coding DNA: TGCAGTGCTAGTGAACCCGGGACAGGGCTATATGGCTACACCTTC. Translation gives CSASEPGTGLYGYTF.

CDR3 coding DNA: TGCGCCAGCAGCTTAGATCCAGACTATGGCTACACCTTC. This gives the protein CASSLDPDYGYTF. The gene calls are TRBV5-1 and TRBJ1-2; D gene ambiguous. Germline values: CDR1 SGHRS, CDR2 YFSETQ. Trimming stripped 2 bases from V and 3 bases from J, with 8 bases between. CDR3 length: 13 residues.

V and J are TRBV7-3 and TRBJ2-3; a possible D gene is TRBD2 (5 bases). V was shortened by 1 base and J by 5 bases, with 13 bases between the two germline ends. Germline loops: CDR1 SGHTA, CDR2 FQGTGA. The CDR3 consists of 15 residues. CDR3 amino acids: CASSLMASLGDTQYF. The CDR3 DNA follows: TGTGCCAGCAGCTTAATGGCTAGCTTAGGAGATACGCAGTATTTT.

The rearrangement joins TRBV7-3 to TRBJ1-2; D call uncertain. The CDR3 covers 14 residues. Trimming left V 0 bases short and J 3 bases short, with 8 bases between. Germline V CDR1 and CDR2: SGHTA, FQGTGA. The CDR3 nucleotides read TGTGCCAGCAGCTTAACTCCCCAGGACTATGGCTACACCTTC. Protein product: CASSLTPQDYGYTF.

The J gene is TRBJ2-5, the V gene TRBV6-2 or TRBV6-3; D not resolved. This CDR3 comprises 16 residues. The germline V gene encodes CDR1 MNHEY and CDR2 SVGEGT. V lost 0 bases and J lost 5, with 16 bases in between. The CDR3 is CASSYSFVTAGETQYF. The DNA of the CDR3 is TGTGCCAGCAGTTACTCCTTCGTAACCGCCGGGGAGACCCAGTACTTC.

The V call is TRBV7-3, the J call TRBJ2-3; weak D call: TRBD1 (6 bases). The CDR3 extends over 16 amino acids. Germline lookup yields CDR1 SGHTA and CDR2 FQGTGA. V was cut by 2 bases and J by 0 bases, with 12 bases left in between. The CDR3, as DNA: TGTGCCAGCAGCTTAGGTCTGACAGGAAGCACAGATACGCAGTATTTT. This codes for CASSLGLTGSTDTQYF.

In this sample, this clone turned up a few times. The V and J genes are TRBV4-2 and TRBJ2-5, with 10 bases lining up with TRBD1. From germline, CDR1 is LGHNA and CDR2 YNFKEQ. V gave up 3 bases and J gave up 2 bases; unmatched junction bases: 6. This CDR3 spans 16 amino acids. CDR3 sequence: CASSHGKGQGQETQYF. DNA for the CDR3: TGTGCCAGCAGCCACGGGAAGGGACAGGGGCAAGAGACCCAGTACTTC.

V and J are TRBV10-3 and TRBJ2-1; the D is unclear. Germline lookup yields CDR1 ENHRY and CDR2 SYGVKD. The CDR3 covers 13 residues. Deletions cut 0 bases from V and 7 bases from J, with 7 bases between. In DNA, the CDR3 is TGTGCCATCAGTGAGTCGACGGGTAATGAGCAGTTCTTC. This sequence encodes CAISESTGNEQFF.

This clone has a single count. The V and J genes are TRBV18 and TRBJ2-7; possibly TRBD1 for D (6 bases). V was pared by 1 base and J by 0 bases, with 10 bases between. CDR3 length: 15 residues. Germline V gene sequence: CDR1 KGHSH, CDR2 LQKENI. CDR3 sequence: CASSPRQATSYEQYF. CDR3 in DNA: TGTGCCAGCTCACCACGACAGGCCACCTCCTACGAGCAGTACTTC.

The gene calls are TRBV19 and TRBJ1-5; possibly TRBD1 for D (6 bases). The V end lost 0 bases, the J end lost 6 bases, and 18 bases lay between the germline ends. Germline-derived CDR1 and CDR2 are LNHDA and SQIVND (reference sequence). The CDR3 is made up of 17 amino acids. The CDR3 here is CASSIDQGFTGPQPQHF. CDR3 nucleotide sequence: TGTGCCAGTAGTATAGATCAGGGGTTCACCGGGCCTCAGCCCCAGCATTTT.

This clone was seen only once. The CDR3 sequence: CASSYVSGVNEKLFF. Here the CDR3 DNA reads TGTGCCAGCAGTTACGTCAGCGGAGTTAATGAAAAACTGTTTTTT. The J gene is TRBJ1-4, the V gene TRBV6-2 or TRBV6-3; D unclear. The CDR3 is made up of 15 amino acids. V lost 2 bases to trimming and J lost 4 bases, with 11 bases between them. Per germline, CDR1 MNHEY and CDR2 SVGEGT.

This rearrangement joins TRBV11-2 to TRBJ2-7; TRBD2 aligns across 7 bases. V trimming: 7 bases; J trimming: 0 bases; junction bases outside the gene matches: 12. Germline assignment: CDR1 SGHAT and CDR2 FQNNGV. CDR3 length equals 16 residues. DNA of the CDR3: TGTGCCAGCAAGGACGGGAGGCCCCAAAGCTCCTACGAGCAGTACTTC. It is translated as CASKDGRPQSSYEQYF.

CDR3: CASSPGTVSVNTEAFF. CDR3 DNA: TGTGCCAGCAGCCCCGGGACAGTGTCCGTGAACACTGAAGCTTTCTTT. The chain links TRBV5-8 to TRBJ1-1, with 7 positions matching TRBD1. This CDR3 region has 16 residues. V gave up 4 bases and J gave up 0 bases; unmatched junction bases: 9. The V gene's germline CDR1 is SGHTS and CDR2 YDEGEE.

The genes are TRBV28 and TRBJ1-1, with 12 bases fitting TRBD1. CDR1 MDHEN and CDR2 SYDVKM come from the germline V gene. This CDR3 has 16 amino acids. V was pared by 2 bases and J by 4 bases, with 5 bases of the junction left unmatched. In nucleotides, the CDR3 is TGTGCCAGCAGTTTAAGTGGGACAGGGGGCACCACTGAAGCTTTCTTT. Translating it yields CASSLSGTGGTTEAFF.

The chain couples TRBV2 to TRBJ1-3; D ambiguous. Trimming shortened V by 6 bases and J by 0 bases, and 9 bases separated the two germline ends. The CDR3 is made up of 14 amino acids. CDR1 SNHLY and CDR2 FYNNEI come from the germline V gene. The CDR3: CASRLTVSGNTIYF. CDR3 bases: TGTGCCAGCAGGCTCACAGTCTCTGGAAACACCATATATTTT.

This clone appeared once. V gene TRBV12-3 or TRBV12-4 combines with J gene TRBJ2-5; D perhaps matches TRBD2 (6 bases). Trimming left V 1 base short and J 7 bases short, with 7 bases between. This CDR3 contains 12 residues. The chain's CDR3 is CASSLGGATQYF. The DNA of the CDR3 is TGTGCCAGCAGTTTAGGCGGGGCGACCCAGTACTTC.

This clone was counted only a few times. The chain recombines TRBV2 with TRBJ1-4; no clear D. The CDR3 is 14 residues long. The V end lost 6 bases, the J end lost 1 base, and 9 bases lay between the germline ends. CDR1 SNHLY and CDR2 FYNNEI come from the germline V gene. CDR3 nucleotides: TGTGCCAGCAGCGCCCGGTTAACTAATGAAAAACTGTTTTTT. Protein sequence: CASSARLTNEKLFF.

The chain is built from TRBV5-1 and TRBJ2-1; D is perhaps TRBD2 (5 bases). V was trimmed by 1 base and J by 6 bases, leaving 20 bases between them. The CDR3 runs to 17 residues. Germline V gene lookup returns CDR1 SGHRS and CDR2 YFSETQ. The CDR3 DNA reads TGCGCCAGCAGCTTGCGCCCTGATTCCCTGGCGGGCAATGAGCAGTTCTTC. Its translation is CASSLRPDSLAGNEQFF.

The gene calls are TRBV2 and TRBJ1-1, with no clear D. The CDR3 covers 14 residues. Trimming removed 10 bases at V and 1 base at J, with 16 bases between. The germline CDR1 and CDR2 sequences are SNHLY and FYNNEI. The CDR3 sequence: CAIKTGMGNTEAFF. The CDR3 coding sequence is TGTGCCATCAAGACGGGGATGGGGAACACTGAAGCTTTCTTT.

The chain couples TRBV6-5 to TRBJ1-1; 7 nucleotides align to TRBD1. This CDR3 contains 14 residues. Germline CDR1 is MNHEY and CDR2 is SVGAGI. Unmatched junction bases numbered 9, after V lost 6 bases and J lost 5 bases. The CDR3 nucleotides are TGTGCCAGCAGCCGGGGACAGAAGGGGACTGAAGCTTTCTTT. It yields the protein CASSRGQKGTEAFF.

The rearrangement links TRBV9 to TRBJ2-7; D is unresolved. The ends were cut back, 1 base at V and 6 bases at J, with 11 bases in the middle. The CDR3 contains 13 residues. The germline gives CDR1 SGDLS, CDR2 YYNGEE. DNA for the CDR3: TGTGCCAGCAGCGTACAGGTGCTGTCCGAGCAGTACTTC. Translated, it gives CASSVQVLSEQYF.

The V and J genes are TRBV6-6 and TRBJ2-2; perhaps TRBD2 as D (7 bases). The CDR3 spans 16 residues. Between the trimmed V and J ends, which lost 2 bases and 4 bases, there was a span of 14 bases. Germline CDR1 MNHNY, CDR2 SVGAGI (reference sequence). The CDR3 nucleotides read TGTGCCAGCAGTTACGGACGGGGGGCAGGCACCGGGGAGCTGTTTTTT. This translates into CASSYGRGAGTGELFF.

The V gene is TRBV28, the J gene TRBJ2-7, with 11 bases that match TRBD2. Germline V gene sequence: CDR1 MDHEN, CDR2 SYDVKM. V dropped 6 bases and J dropped 7; count of bases not matched to a gene: 14. The CDR3 is 16 amino acids. CDR3 DNA sequence: TGTGCCAGCAGCCTGACTAGCGGGGCCCTTTACTTAGAGCAGTACTTC. Its translation: CASSLTSGALYLEQYF.

This clone was observed once. The chain links TRBV5-1 to TRBJ1-6; the D is unclear. The V end lost 0 bases, the J end lost 0 bases, and 10 bases lay between the germline ends. This CDR3 is built from 17 residues. Germline CDR1 is SGHRS and CDR2 is YFSETQ. As DNA, the CDR3 is TGCGCCAGCAGCTTGGCAGCGGGGAGCTCCTATAATTCACCCCTCCACTTT. As protein: CASSLAAGSSYNSPLHF.

The chain combines TRBV3-1 (or the pseudogene TRBV3-2) with TRBJ2-1; TRBD2 aligns across 11 bases. This CDR3 is built from 14 residues. J lost 7 bases, V lost 4 bases, and 3 bases had no gene match. Germline V lookup: CDR1 LGHDT, CDR2 YNNKEL (reference sequence). The CDR3 reads CASSLLAGDNEQFF. In nucleotides, the CDR3 is TGTGCCAGCAGCCTACTAGCGGGGGATAATGAGCAGTTCTTC.

This clone was observed a single time. This chain links TRBV6-1 with TRBJ1-5; the D gene is possibly TRBD1 (5 bases). Germline CDR1 reads MNHNS; CDR2 reads SASEGT. The V and J ends lost 3 bases and 7 bases respectively, with 10 bases between them. The CDR3 contains 13 residues. CDR3 residues: CASSDRVQQPQHF. The CDR3 region has the DNA TGTGCCAGCAGTGACAGGGTCCAACAGCCCCAGCATTTT.

The gene calls are TRBV28 and TRBJ2-1; D is uncertain. Germline CDR1 reads MDHEN; CDR2 reads SYDVKM. The CDR3 runs 13 residues. With 7 bases removed from V and 0 bases from J, the gap between germline ends came to 7 bases. CDR3 DNA: TGTGCCAGCACCGAGAGCTCCTACAATGAGCAGTTCTTC. It encodes CASTESSYNEQFF.

The V call is TRBV11-2, the J call TRBJ1-1; the D is unclear. Per the germline V gene, CDR1 is SGHAT and CDR2 is FQNNGV. This CDR3 has 16 residues. V was pared by 2 bases and J by 0 bases, with 13 bases between. DNA of the CDR3: TGTGCCAGCAGCTTACTCTCAGCGACTATGAACACTGAAGCTTTCTTT. It translates to CASSLLSATMNTEAFF.

CDR3 nucleotide sequence: TGCGCCAGCAGCCTGGGCAGGGAAGCCGGGGAGCTGTTTTTT. Protein: CASSLGREAGELFF. J is TRBJ2-2 and V is TRBV4-1; tentatively, D is TRBD1 (5 bases). V lost 4 bases to trimming and J lost 6 bases, with 12 bases between them. The CDR3 length is 14 residues. Germline values: CDR1 MGHRA, CDR2 YSYEKL.

On this clone itself: A junction end diverges from the germline sequence, so it may reflect a read error. This chain's CDR3 is CASSFARNIQYF. The CDR3 bases are TGTGCCAGCAGCTTCGCCAGAAACATTCAGTACTTC. V and J are TRBV5-8 and TRBJ2-4; D is unclear. Germline CDR1 SGHTS, CDR2 YDEGEE. The CDR3 covers 12 residues.

This clone has only one observation. The chain uses TRBV28 and TRBJ1-2; 7 positions match TRBD1. This CDR3 region has 13 residues. J lost 12 bases, V lost 2 bases, and 9 bases had no gene match. Per the germline V gene, CDR1 is MDHEN and CDR2 is SYDVKM. The CDR3 is CASSLNPDRDDTF. CDR3 bases: TGTGCCAGCAGTTTAAACCCCGACAGGGACGACACCTTC.